This T cell receptor (beta chain) was observed in a study of blood T cell repertoires in COVID-19. Study summary: The United States, Italy and Spain supplied acute and convalescent COVID-19 samples. Sources were T cells, B-cell-depleted T cells, or PBMCs; the material itself was cDNA or gDNA.

Germline lookup yields CDR1 MNHEY and CDR2 SVGAGI. This CDR3 spans 15 amino acids. With 6 bases clipped from V and 2 bases from J, the junction kept 8 bases outside the gene matches. In its sample, this clone was seen once. Sequencing used immunoSEQ multiplex PCR; TCRdb keeps in-frame clones, though not all of them. In the table there are roughly 200,000 clones, 88% of which are singletons. The TCR was taken from a man younger than 35 with active or convalescent COVID-19. The chain employs TRBV6-5 and TRBJ2-7; the match to TRBD1 covers 9 bases. The specimen sequenced was peripheral blood. As DNA, the CDR3 is TGTGCCAGCAGGGATGGACAGGGGAGTCCCTACGAGCAGTACTTC. It translates to CASRDGQGSPYEQYF.